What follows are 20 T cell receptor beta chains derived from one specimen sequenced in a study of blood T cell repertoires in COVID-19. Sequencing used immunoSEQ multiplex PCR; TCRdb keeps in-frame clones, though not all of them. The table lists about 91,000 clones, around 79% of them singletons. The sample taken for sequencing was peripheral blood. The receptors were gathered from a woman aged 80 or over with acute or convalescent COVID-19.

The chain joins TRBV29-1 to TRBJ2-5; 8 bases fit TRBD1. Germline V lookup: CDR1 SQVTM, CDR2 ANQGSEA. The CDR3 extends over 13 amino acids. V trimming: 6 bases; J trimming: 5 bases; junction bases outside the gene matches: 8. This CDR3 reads CSVRTGRGETQYF. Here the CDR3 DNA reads TGCAGCGTGAGGACAGGGCGAGGGGAGACCCAGTACTTC. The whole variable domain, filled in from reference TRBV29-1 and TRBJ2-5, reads SAVISQKPSRDICQRGTSLTIQCQVDSQVTMMFWYRQQPGQSLTLIATANQGSEATYESGFVIDKFPISRPNLTFSTLTVSNMSPEDSSIYLCSVRTGRGETQYFGPGTRLLVL.

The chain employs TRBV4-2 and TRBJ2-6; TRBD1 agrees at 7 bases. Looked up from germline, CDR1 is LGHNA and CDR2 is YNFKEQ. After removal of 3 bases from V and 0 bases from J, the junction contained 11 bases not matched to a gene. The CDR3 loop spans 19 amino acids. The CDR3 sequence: CASSQTQGPSFSGANVLTF. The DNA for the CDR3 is TGTGCCAGCAGCCAGACACAGGGGCCCTCTTTCTCTGGGGCCAACGTCCTGACTTTC.

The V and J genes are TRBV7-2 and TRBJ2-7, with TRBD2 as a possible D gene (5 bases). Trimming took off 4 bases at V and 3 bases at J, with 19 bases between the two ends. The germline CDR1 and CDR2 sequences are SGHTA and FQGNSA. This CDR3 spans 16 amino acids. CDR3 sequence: CASSSWTREGIYEQYF. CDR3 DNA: TGTGCCAGCAGCTCTTGGACTCGGGAAGGAATCTACGAGCAGTACTTC. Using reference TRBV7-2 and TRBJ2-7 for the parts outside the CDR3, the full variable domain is GAGVSQSPSNKVTEKGKDVELRCDPISGHTALYWYRQSLGQGLEFLIYFQGNSAPDKSGLPSDRFSAERTGGSVSTLTIQRTQQEDSAVYLCASSSWTREGIYEQYFGPGTRLTVT.

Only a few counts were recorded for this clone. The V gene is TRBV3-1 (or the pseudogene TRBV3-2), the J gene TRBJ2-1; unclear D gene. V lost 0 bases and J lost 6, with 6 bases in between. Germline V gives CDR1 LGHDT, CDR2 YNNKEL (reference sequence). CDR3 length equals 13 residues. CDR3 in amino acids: CASSQEGVNEQFF. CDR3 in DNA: TGTGCCAGCAGCCAAGAAGGAGTCAATGAGCAGTTCTTC.

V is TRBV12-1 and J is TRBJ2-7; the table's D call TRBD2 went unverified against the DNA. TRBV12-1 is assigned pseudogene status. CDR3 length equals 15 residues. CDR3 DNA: TGTGCCAGCAGCCGGAATAGCGGGATTATCGCCGAGCAGTACTTC. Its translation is CASSRNSGIIAEQYF.

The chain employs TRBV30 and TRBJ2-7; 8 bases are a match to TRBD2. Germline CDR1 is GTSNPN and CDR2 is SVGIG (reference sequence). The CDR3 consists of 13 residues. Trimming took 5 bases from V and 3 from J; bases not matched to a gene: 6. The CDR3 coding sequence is TGTGCCTGGTCCGGGGGGGCCGTCTACGAGCAGTACTTC. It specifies CAWSGGAVYEQYF.

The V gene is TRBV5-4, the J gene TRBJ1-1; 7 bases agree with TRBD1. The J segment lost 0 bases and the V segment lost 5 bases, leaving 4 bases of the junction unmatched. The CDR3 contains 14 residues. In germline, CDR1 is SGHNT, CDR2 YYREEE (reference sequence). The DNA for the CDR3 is TGTGCCAGCAGTCGACAGGGTATGAACACTGAAGCTTTCTTT. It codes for CASSRQGMNTEAFF.

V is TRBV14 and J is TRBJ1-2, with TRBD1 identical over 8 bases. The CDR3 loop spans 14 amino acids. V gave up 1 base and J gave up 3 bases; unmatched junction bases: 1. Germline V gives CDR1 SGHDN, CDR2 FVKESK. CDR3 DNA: TGTGCCAGCAGCCAAGGACAGGGGTACTATGGCTACACCTTC. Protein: CASSQGQGYYGYTF.

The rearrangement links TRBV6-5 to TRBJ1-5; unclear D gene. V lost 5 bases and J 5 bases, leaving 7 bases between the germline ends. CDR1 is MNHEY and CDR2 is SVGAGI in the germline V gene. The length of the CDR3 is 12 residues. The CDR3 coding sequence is TGTGCCAGCAGTACCTCGGATCAGCCCCAGCATTTT. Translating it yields CASSTSDQPQHF.

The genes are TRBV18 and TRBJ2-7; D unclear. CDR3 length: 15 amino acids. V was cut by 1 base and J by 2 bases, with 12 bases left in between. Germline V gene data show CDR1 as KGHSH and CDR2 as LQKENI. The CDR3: CASSPRSAYTYEQYF. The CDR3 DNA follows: TGTGCCAGCTCACCACGTAGTGCGTATACCTACGAGCAGTACTTC.

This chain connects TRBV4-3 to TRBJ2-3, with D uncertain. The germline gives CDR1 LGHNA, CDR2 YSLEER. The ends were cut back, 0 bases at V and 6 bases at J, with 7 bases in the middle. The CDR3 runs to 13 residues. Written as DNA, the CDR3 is TGCGCCAGCAGCCAAGACCGGGTGGATACGCAGTATTTT. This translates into CASSQDRVDTQYF.

This CDR3 is CASSFNQDPGNTIYF. The CDR3 bases are TGCGCCAGCAGCTTCAATCAGGATCCTGGAAACACCATATATTTT. The genes are TRBV5-1 and TRBJ1-3; no reliable D call. The CDR3 has 15 residues. V was pared by 2 bases and J by 2 bases, with 11 bases between. Germline-derived CDR1 and CDR2 are SGHRS and YFSETQ.

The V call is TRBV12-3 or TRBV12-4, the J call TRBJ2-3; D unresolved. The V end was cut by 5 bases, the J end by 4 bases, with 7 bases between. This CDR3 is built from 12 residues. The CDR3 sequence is CASSVVPDTQYF. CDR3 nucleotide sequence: TGTGCCAGCAGTGTCGTCCCAGATACGCAGTATTTT.

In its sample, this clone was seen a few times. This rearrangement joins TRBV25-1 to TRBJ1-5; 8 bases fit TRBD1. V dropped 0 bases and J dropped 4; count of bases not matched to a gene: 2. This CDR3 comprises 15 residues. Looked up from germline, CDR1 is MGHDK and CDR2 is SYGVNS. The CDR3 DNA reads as TGTGCCAGCAGTGAATACCGGGACAGGAATCAGCCCCAGCATTTT. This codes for CASSEYRDRNQPQHF.

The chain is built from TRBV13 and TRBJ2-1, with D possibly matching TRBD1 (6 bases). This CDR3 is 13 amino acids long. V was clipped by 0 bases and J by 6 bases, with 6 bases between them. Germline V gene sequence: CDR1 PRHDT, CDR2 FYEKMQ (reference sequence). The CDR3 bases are TGTGCCAGCAGCTTAGGGGACAGCAATGAGCAGTTCTTC. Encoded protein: CASSLGDSNEQFF.

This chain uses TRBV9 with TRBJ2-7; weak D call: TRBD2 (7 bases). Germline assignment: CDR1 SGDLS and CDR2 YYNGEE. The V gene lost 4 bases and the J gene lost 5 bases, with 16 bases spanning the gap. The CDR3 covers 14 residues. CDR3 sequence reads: CASSPAGQTNEQYF. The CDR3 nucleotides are TGTGCCAGCAGCCCAGCGGGACAAACCAACGAGCAGTACTTC.

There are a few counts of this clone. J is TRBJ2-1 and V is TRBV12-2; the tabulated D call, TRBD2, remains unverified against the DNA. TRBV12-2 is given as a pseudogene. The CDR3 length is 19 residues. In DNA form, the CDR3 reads TGTGCAAGTCGACTTCTCGGGACTAGCGGGAGGTGGGCCTACAATGAGCAGTTCTTC. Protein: CASRLLGTSGRWAYNEQFF.

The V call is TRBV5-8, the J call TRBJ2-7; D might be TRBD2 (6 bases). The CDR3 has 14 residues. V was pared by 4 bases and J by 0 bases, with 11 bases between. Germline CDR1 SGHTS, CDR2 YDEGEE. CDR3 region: CASSTGTGSYEQYF. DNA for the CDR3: TGTGCCAGCAGCACCGGGACTGGCTCCTACGAGCAGTACTTC. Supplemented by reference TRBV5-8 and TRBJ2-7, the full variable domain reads EAGVTQSPTHLIKTRGQQATLRCSPISGHTSVYWYQQALGLGLQFLLWYDEGEERNRGNFPPRFSGRQFPNYSSELNVNALELEDSALYLCASSTGTGSYEQYFGPGTRLTVT.

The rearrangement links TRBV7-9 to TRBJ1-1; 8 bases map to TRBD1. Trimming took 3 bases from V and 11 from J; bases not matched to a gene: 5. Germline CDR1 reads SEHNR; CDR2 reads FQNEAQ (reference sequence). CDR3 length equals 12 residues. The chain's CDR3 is CASSFQGANAFF. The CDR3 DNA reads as TGTGCCAGCAGCTTTCAGGGGGCTAATGCTTTCTTT.

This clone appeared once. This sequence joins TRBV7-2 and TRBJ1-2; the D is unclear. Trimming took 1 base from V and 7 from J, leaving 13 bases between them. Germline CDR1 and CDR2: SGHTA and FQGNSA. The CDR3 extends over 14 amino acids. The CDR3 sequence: CASSLGGQLRGYTF. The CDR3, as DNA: TGTGCCAGCAGCTTAGGAGGGCAGCTACGTGGCTACACCTTC.